This paragraph covers one TCR beta chain sequence. The sample comes from a study of blood T cell repertoires in COVID-19. Study as a whole: Italy, Spain and the United States were the sources of the convalescent and acute COVID-19 samples. The analysed material was cDNA or gDNA that came from T cells, B-cell-depleted T cells, or PBMCs.

The germline V gene has CDR1 LGHDT and CDR2 YNNKEL (reference sequence). J lost 9 bases, V lost 4 bases, and 12 bases had no gene match. There are 15 residues in the CDR3. The protocol was immunoSEQ multiplex PCR, while the TCRdb copy is restricted to in-frame clones and leaves out a portion. The sample has 130,000 to 150,000 clones, over 80% seen once; the top ten hold 1.5% to 2%. The sequenced sample consisted of peripheral blood. The sequence was collected from a woman between 50 and 59 years old with acute or convalescent COVID-19. V usage is TRBV3-1 (or the pseudogene TRBV3-2) and J usage is TRBJ2-1; 7 positions match TRBD1. The CDR3 spells CASSPPFRAGGEQFF. In nucleotides, the CDR3 is TGTGCCAGCAGCCCCCCCTTCAGGGCAGGGGGTGAGCAGTTCTTC.